This TCR beta chain came from a study of CD8+ T cells in alopecia areata. Lesional scalp punch biopsies and peripheral blood were collected from alopecia areata patients. The CDR3 is 13 residues long. Trimming stripped 0 bases from V and 6 bases from J, with 6 bases between. CDR1 MGHRA and CDR2 YSYEKL come from the germline V gene. Following extraction, RNA underwent reverse transcription to cDNA, which served as the sequencing template. The protocol was immunoSEQ multiplex PCR, while the TCRdb copy is restricted to in-frame clones and leaves out a portion. The table includes 7,000 to 9,500 clones, 55% detected once. This clone counts as large.

This receptor was obtained from a human donor with alopecia areata. Material: skin, obtained at week 0. The V call is TRBV4-1, the J call TRBJ2-1; D call uncertain. CDR3 in amino acids: CASSQEGSNEQFF. CDR3 DNA: TGCGCCAGCAGCCAAGAGGGTTCCAATGAGCAGTTCTTC.